The 13 T cell receptor beta chains below come from one sample, sequenced in a study of PD-L1 blockade in urothelial cancer. This table comes from immunoSEQ multiplex PCR, and its TCRdb copy is limited to in-frame clones, with some not included. The table includes roughly 67,000 clones, approximately 83% detected once. Time point described: pretreatment peripheral blood. The material sequenced was PBMCs, taken around atezolizumab (anti-PD-L1) treatment. The receptors stem from a man aged 60-69 years with urothelial cancer.

In DNA, the CDR3 is TGTGCCAGCACAGGGGGGATGCACGAGCAGTACTTC. Residues: CASTGGMHEQYF. The chain carries TRBV2 and TRBJ2-7, with TRBD1 as a possible D gene (7 bases). The germline V gene encodes CDR1 SNHLY and CDR2 FYNNEI. CDR3 length: 12 residues. V lost 7 bases and J lost 5, with 12 bases in between.

The chain links TRBV7-2 to TRBJ1-6, with D maybe TRBD1 (6 bases). The CDR3 is 13 residues long. V lost 5 bases to trimming and J lost 9 bases, with 11 bases between them. The germline V gene encodes CDR1 SGHTA and CDR2 FQGNSA. The CDR3 nucleotides read TGTGCCAGCAGCCAAACAGGGACTTCACCCCTCCACTTT. It translates to CASSQTGTSPLHF. Full variable domain (remainder filled in from reference TRBV7-2 and TRBJ1-6): GAGVSQSPSNKVTEKGKDVELRCDPISGHTALYWYRQSLGQGLEFLIYFQGNSAPDKSGLPSDRFSAERTGGSVSTLTIQRTQQEDSAVYLCASSQTGTSPLHFGNGTRLTVT.

The chain recombines TRBV11-2 with TRBJ2-1; 9 positions agree with TRBD1. The germline CDR1 and CDR2 sequences are SGHAT and FQNNGV. Trimming took 3 bases from V and 7 from J; bases not matched to a gene: 4. There are 14 residues in the CDR3. The CDR3 nucleotides are TGTGCCAGCAGCTTGGACAGGGGTTGGAATGAGCAGTTCTTC. Residues: CASSLDRGWNEQFF.

This clone appeared a single time. The chain joins TRBV10-3 to TRBJ2-1, with a tentative D call TRBD2 (5 bases). Germline V gene sequence: CDR1 ENHRY, CDR2 SYGVKD. This CDR3 is 14 amino acids long. The germline V and J ends were trimmed by 4 bases and 3 bases, with 10 bases remaining between them. The DNA of the CDR3 is TGTGCCATCAGTGGGCTAGCAGACTACAATGAGCAGTTCTTC. It codes for CAISGLADYNEQFF.

A word on this clone: The junction departs from germline at one end; a sequencing error may be responsible. The chain has TRBV7-7 and TRBJ1-5; 10 bases line up with TRBD1. Germline CDR1 SSHAT, CDR2 FNYEAQ (reference sequence). The length of the CDR3 is 18 residues. CDR3 in DNA: TGTGCTAGCAGCTCCATTTTAAGACAGGGGGCTTACAATCAGCCCCAGCATTTT. It specifies CASSSILRQGAYNQPQHF. The complete variable domain, with remaining parts taken from reference TRBV7-7 and TRBJ1-5, reads GAGVSQSPRYKVTKRGQDVTLRCDPISSHATLYWYQQALGQGPEFLTYFNYEAQPDKSGLPSDRFSAERPEGSISTLTIQRTEQRDSAMYRCASSSILRQGAYNQPQHFGDGTRLSIL.

This chain uses TRBV5-6 with TRBJ2-5; 13 bases fit TRBD2. Trimming removed 3 bases from V and 4 bases from J; junction bases left unmatched: 6. Germline-derived CDR1 and CDR2 are SGHDT and YYEEEE. CDR3 length equals 16 residues. CDR3 coding DNA: TGTGCCAGCAGCTATCCAACTAGCGGGGGGGGAGAGACCCAGTACTTC. Amino acid sequence: CASSYPTSGGGETQYF.

The chain is built from TRBV30 and TRBJ2-1, with 9 bases that match TRBD2. Trimming cost V 5 bases and J 8 bases; bases outside gene matches: 13. Germline loops: CDR1 GTSNPN, CDR2 SVGIG (reference sequence). The CDR3 covers 15 residues. CDR3 sequence reads: CAWGGDGAGGYEQFF. For the CDR3, the DNA is TGTGCCTGGGGTGGGGACGGGGCGGGGGGGTATGAGCAGTTCTTC.

V usage is TRBV5-1 and J usage is TRBJ2-1; possibly TRBD1 for D (6 bases). Per the germline V gene, CDR1 is SGHRS and CDR2 is YFSETQ. Trimming removed 0 bases at V and 0 bases at J, with 10 bases between. The CDR3 runs 16 residues. The CDR3 sequence is CASSLVTGSSYNEQFF. The CDR3 nucleotides read TGCGCCAGCAGCTTGGTAACAGGGTCCTCCTACAATGAGCAGTTCTTC.

The chain recombines TRBV9 with TRBJ2-5; 11 bases are a match to TRBD2. Germline V gene data show CDR1 as SGDLS and CDR2 as YYNGEE. There are 16 residues in the CDR3. J lost 5 bases, V lost 0 bases, and 6 bases had no gene match. The CDR3 DNA sequence: TGTGCCAGCAGCGTAGCTTTTAGCGGGGGGGCTGAGACCCAGTACTTC. Translating it yields CASSVAFSGGAETQYF.

The V and J genes are TRBV11-3 and TRBJ1-3, with a possible D match to TRBD1 (5 bases). V lost 0 bases, J lost 0 bases, and 9 bases lay in between. Per the germline V gene, CDR1 is SGHNT and CDR2 is YENEEA. The CDR3 is made up of 16 amino acids. The CDR3 protein is CASSLEQGASGNTIYF. In DNA, the CDR3 is TGTGCCAGCAGCTTAGAGCAGGGCGCCTCTGGAAACACCATATATTTT.

The chain has TRBV6-5 and TRBJ1-2; D perhaps matches TRBD1 (5 bases). The V end lost 4 bases, the J end lost 4 bases, and 16 bases lay between the germline ends. The CDR3 covers 15 residues. Looked up from germline, CDR1 is MNHEY and CDR2 is SVGAGI. Written as DNA, the CDR3 is TGTGCCAGCAGTTCCTCTTTACAGGAAACCTATGGCTACACCTTC. It yields the protein CASSSSLQETYGYTF.

This chain joins TRBV11-2 and TRBJ2-7; possible D gene TRBD1, 5 bases. Between the trimmed V and J ends, which lost 3 bases and 1 base, there was a span of 7 bases. This CDR3 has 13 residues. Germline CDR1 is SGHAT and CDR2 is FQNNGV. CDR3 amino acids: CASSFRQSYEQYF. CDR3 coding DNA: TGTGCCAGCAGCTTTAGACAGTCCTACGAGCAGTACTTC.

This chain links TRBV7-3 with TRBJ2-1; 10 bases align to TRBD2. The V and J ends lost 2 bases and 7 bases, in that order; junction bases with no gene match: 8. This CDR3 contains 16 residues. Germline assignment: CDR1 SGHTA and CDR2 FQGTGA. The CDR3 DNA follows: TGTGCCAGCAGCTTAGATGGCACTAGCGGGGCAAATGAGCAGTTCTTC. Encoded protein: CASSLDGTSGANEQFF.